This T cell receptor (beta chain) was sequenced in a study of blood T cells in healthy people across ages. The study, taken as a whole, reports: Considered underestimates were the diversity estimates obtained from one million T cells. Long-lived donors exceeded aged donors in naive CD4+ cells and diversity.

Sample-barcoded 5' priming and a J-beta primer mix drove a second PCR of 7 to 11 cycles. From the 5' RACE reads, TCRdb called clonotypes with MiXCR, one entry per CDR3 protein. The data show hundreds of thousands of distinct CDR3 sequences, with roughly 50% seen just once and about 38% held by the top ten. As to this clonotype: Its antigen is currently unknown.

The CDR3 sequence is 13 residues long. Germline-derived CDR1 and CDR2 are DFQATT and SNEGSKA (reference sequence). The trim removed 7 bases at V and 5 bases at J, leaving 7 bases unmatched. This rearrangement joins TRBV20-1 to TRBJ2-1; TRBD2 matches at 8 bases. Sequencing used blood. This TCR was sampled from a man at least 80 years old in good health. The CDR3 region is CSGQREPDNEQFF. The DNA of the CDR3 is TGCAGTGGCCAGCGGGAGCCTGACAATGAGCAGTTCTTC.